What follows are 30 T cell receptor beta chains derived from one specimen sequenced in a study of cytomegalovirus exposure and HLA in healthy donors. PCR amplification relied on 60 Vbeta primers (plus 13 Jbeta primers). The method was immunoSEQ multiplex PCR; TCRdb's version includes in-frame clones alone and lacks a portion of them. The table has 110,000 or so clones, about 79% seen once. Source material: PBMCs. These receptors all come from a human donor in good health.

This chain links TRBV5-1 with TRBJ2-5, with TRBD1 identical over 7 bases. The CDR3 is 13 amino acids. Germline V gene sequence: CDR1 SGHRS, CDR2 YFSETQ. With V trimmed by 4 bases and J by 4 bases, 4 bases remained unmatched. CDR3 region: CASSMTGPETQYF. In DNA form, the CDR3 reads TGCGCCAGCAGCATGACAGGGCCAGAGACCCAGTACTTC.

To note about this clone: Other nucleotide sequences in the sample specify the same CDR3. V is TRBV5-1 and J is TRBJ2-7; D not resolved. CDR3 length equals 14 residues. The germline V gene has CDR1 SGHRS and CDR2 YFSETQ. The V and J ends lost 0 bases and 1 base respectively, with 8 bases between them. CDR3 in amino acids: CASSLVSSSYEQYF. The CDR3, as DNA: TGCGCCAGCAGCTTGGTATCCAGTTCCTACGAGCAGTACTTC.

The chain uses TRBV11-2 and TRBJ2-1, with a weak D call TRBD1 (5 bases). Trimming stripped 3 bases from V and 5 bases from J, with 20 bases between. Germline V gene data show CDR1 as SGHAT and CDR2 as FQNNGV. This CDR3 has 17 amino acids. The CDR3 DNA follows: TGTGCCAGCAGCTTCTCTGGCTTTTCCAGGGCCGACAATGAGCAGTTCTTC. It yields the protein CASSFSGFSRADNEQFF.

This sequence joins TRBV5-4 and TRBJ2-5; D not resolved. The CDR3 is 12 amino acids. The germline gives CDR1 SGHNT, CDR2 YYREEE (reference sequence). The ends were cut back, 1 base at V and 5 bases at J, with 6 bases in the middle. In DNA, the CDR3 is TGTGCCAGCAGCTTGTCGCGCGAGACCCAGTACTTC. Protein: CASSLSRETQYF.

The CDR3 DNA follows: TGTGCCAGCAGTTACTCCCCGTCAGGGAAGCAGCCCCAGCATTTT. Encoded protein: CASSYSPSGKQPQHF. The gene calls are TRBV6-5 and TRBJ1-5; D may be TRBD1 (5 bases). The germline gives CDR1 MNHEY, CDR2 SVGAGI. This CDR3 comprises 15 residues. V gave up 0 bases and J gave up 7 bases, with 13 bases separating them.

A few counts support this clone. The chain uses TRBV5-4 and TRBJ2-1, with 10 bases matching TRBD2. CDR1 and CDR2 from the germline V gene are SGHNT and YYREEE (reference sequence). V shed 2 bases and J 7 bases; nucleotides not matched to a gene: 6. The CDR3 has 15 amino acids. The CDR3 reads CASSLSSGGLNEQFF. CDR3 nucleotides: TGTGCCAGCAGCTTATCTAGCGGGGGCCTAAATGAGCAGTTCTTC. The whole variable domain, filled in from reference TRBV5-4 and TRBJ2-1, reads ETGVTQSPTHLIKTRGQQVTLRCSSQSGHNTVSWYQQALGQGPQFIFQYYREEENGRGNFPPRFSGLQFPNYSSELNVNALELDDSALYLCASSLSSGGLNEQFFGPGTRLTVL.

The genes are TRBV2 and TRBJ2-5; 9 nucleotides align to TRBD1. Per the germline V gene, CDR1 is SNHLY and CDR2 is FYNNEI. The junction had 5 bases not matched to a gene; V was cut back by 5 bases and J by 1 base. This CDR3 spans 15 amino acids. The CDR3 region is CASSQIQGAQETQYF. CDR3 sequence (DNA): TGTGCCAGCAGTCAAATACAGGGGGCCCAAGAGACCCAGTACTTC.

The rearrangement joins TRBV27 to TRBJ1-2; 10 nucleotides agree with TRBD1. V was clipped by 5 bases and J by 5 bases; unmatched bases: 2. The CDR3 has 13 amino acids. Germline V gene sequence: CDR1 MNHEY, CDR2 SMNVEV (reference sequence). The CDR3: CASSRTGGYGYTF. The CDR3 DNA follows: TGTGCCAGCAGTCGGACAGGGGGTTATGGCTACACCTTC.

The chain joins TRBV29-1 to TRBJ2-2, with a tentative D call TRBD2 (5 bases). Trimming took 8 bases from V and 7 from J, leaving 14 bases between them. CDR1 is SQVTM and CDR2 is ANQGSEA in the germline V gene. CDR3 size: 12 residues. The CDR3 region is CSIMRVSGELFF. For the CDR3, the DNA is TGCAGCATCATGAGGGTGAGCGGGGAGCTGTTTTTT.

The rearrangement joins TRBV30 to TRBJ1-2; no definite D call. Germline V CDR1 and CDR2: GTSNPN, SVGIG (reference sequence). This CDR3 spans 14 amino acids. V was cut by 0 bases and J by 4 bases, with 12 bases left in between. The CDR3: CAWSVPPVSYGYTF. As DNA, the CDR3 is TGTGCCTGGAGTGTACCACCGGTATCCTATGGCTACACCTTC.

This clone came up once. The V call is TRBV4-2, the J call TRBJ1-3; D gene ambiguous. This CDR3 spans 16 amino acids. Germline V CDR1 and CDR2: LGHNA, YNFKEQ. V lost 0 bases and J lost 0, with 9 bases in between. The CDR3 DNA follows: TGTGCCAGCAGCCAAGAATCTGGCCCCTCTGGAAACACCATATATTTT. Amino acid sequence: CASSQESGPSGNTIYF.

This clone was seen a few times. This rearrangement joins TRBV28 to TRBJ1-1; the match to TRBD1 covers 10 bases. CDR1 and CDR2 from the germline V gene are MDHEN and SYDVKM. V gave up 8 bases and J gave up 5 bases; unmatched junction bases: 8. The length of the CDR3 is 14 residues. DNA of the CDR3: TGTGCCAGCTGTAGGGACAGGGGTTGTACTGAAGCTTTCTTT. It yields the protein CASCRDRGCTEAFF.

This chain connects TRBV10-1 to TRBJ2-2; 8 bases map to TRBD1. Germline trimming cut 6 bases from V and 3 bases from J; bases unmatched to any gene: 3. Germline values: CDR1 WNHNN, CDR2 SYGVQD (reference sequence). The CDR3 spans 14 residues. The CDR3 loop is CASRSDRDTGELFF. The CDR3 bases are TGCGCCAGCAGATCGGACAGGGACACCGGGGAGCTGTTTTTT.

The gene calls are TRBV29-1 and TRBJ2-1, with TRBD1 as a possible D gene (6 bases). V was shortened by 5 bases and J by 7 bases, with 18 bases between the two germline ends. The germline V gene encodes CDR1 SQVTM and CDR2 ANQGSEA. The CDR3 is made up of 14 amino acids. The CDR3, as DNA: TGCAGCGTTCGGGACACTTCGCTGACGAATGAGCAGTTCTTC. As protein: CSVRDTSLTNEQFF.

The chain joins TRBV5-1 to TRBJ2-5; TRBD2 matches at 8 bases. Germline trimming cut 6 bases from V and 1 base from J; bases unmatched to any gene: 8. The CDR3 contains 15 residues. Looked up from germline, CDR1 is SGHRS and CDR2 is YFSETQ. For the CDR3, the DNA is TGCGCCAGCAAGGTTAGCGGGGTCTCCCAAGAGACCCAGTACTTC. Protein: CASKVSGVSQETQYF.

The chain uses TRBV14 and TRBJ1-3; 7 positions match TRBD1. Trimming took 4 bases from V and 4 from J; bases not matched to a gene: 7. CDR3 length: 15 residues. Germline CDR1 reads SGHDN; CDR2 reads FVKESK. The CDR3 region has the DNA TGTGCCAGCAGCCGCCAGGGGGGCGAAGGAAACACCATATATTTT. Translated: CASSRQGGEGNTIYF. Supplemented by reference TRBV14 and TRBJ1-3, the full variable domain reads EAGVTQFPSHSVIEKGQTVTLRCDPISGHDNLYWYRRVMGKEIKFLLHFVKESKQDESGMPNNRFLAERTGGTYSTLKVQPAELEDSGVYFCASSRQGGEGNTIYFGEGSWLTVV.

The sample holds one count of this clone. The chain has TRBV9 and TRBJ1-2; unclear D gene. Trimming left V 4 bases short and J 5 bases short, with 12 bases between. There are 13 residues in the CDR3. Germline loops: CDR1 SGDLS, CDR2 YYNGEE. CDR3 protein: CASSPGQEYGYTF. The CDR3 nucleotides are TGTGCCAGCAGCCCTGGGCAGGAATATGGCTACACCTTC.

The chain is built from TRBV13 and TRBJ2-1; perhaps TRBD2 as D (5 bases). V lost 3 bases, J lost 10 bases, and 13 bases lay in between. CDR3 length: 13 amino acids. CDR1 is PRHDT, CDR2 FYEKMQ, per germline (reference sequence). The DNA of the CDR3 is TGTGCCAGCAGCTTTCCACAGAGGGAAGAGCAGTTCTTC. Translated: CASSFPQREEQFF.

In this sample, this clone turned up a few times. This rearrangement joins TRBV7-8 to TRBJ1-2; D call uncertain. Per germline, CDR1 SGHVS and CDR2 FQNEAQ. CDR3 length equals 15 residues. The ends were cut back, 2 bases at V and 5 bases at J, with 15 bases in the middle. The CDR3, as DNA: TGTGCCAGCAGCTTAAGGTCAGGTCCTCTTTATGGCTACACCTTC. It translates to CASSLRSGPLYGYTF.

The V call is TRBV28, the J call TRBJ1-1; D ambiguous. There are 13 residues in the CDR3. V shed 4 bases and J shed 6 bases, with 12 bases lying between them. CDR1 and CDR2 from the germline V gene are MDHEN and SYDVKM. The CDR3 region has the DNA TGTGCCAGCAGTTCCCTAAAACCGGCTGAAGCTTTCTTT. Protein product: CASSSLKPAEAFF.

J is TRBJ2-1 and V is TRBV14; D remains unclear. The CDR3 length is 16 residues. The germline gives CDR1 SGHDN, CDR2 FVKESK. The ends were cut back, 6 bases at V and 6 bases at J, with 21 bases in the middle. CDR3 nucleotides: TGTGCCAGCAGTCTACAAATCTCCAAGAAGCGCAATGAGCAGTTCTTC. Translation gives CASSLQISKKRNEQFF.

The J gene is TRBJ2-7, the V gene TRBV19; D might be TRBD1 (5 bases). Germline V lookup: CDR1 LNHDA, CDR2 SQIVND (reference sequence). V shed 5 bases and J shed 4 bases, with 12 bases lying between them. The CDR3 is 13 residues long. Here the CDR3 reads CASSVQVLYEQYF. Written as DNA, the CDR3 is TGTGCCAGTAGTGTACAGGTGTTATACGAGCAGTACTTC.

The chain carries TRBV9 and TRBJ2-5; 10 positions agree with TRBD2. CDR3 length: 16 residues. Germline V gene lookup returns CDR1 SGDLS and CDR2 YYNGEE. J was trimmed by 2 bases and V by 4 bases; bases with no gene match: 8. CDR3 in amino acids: CASSSSTSGPQETQYF. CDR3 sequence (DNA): TGTGCCAGCAGCTCCTCGACTAGCGGGCCTCAAGAGACCCAGTACTTC. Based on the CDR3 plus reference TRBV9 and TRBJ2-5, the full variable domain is DSGVTQTPKHLITATGQRVTLRCSPRSGDLSVYWYQQSLDQGLQFLIQYYNGEERAKGNILERFSAQQFPDLHSELNLSSLELGDSALYFCASSSSTSGPQETQYFGPGTRLLVL.

In nucleotides, the CDR3 is TGTGCCAGCAGCTTGGCCGTAGGGAGGGGCTACACCTTC. Its protein is CASSLAVGRGYTF. The V call is TRBV5-6, the J call TRBJ1-2, with D uncertain. CDR1 is SGHDT and CDR2 is YYEEEE in the germline V gene. Trimming took off 0 bases at V and 8 bases at J, with 11 bases between the two ends. CDR3 length: 13 residues. The variable domain in full, completed from reference TRBV5-6 and TRBJ1-2, reads DAGVTQSPTHLIKTRGQQVTLRCSPKSGHDTVSWYQQALGQGPQFIFQYYEEEERQRGNFPDRFSGHQFPNYSSELNVNALLLGDSALYLCASSLAVGRGYTFGSGTRLTVV.

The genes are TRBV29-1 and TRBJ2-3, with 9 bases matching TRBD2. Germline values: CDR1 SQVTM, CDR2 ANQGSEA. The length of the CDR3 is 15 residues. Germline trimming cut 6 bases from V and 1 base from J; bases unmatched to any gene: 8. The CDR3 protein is CSVPRPSGGTDTQYF. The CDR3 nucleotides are TGCAGCGTCCCCAGGCCTAGCGGGGGCACAGATACGCAGTATTTT.

CDR3 region: CATSRPWAEQYF. The CDR3, as DNA: TGTGCCACCAGCAGACCCTGGGCCGAGCAGTACTTC. The J gene is TRBJ2-7, the V gene TRBV15, with unresolved D. The CDR3 totals 12 residues. The V end lost 2 bases, the J end lost 6 bases, and 8 bases lay between the germline ends. The germline V gene has CDR1 LNHNV and CDR2 YYDKDF (reference sequence).

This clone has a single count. The CDR3 nucleotides are TGCAGCGTGGGCGGTCTCGGGGGGGGAGATACGCAGTATTTT. Encoded protein: CSVGGLGGGDTQYF. This rearrangement joins TRBV29-1 to TRBJ2-3; 8 bases map to TRBD2. Germline lookup yields CDR1 SQVTM and CDR2 ANQGSEA. The CDR3 spans 14 residues. V lost 6 bases and J lost 5; bases outside the gene matches: 10.

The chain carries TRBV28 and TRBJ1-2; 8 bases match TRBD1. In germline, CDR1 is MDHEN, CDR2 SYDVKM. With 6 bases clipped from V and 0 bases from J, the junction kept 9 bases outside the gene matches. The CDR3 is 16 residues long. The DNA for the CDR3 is TGTGCCAGCAGCCTCTATGACAGGGGAACTAACTATGGCTACACCTTC. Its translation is CASSLYDRGTNYGYTF.

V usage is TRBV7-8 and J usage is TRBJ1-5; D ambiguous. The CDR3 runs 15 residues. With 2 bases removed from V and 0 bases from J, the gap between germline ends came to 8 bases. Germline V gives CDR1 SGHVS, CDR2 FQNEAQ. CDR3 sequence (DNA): TGTGCCAGCAGCTTAACGGGAAATAGCAATCAGCCCCAGCATTTT. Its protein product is CASSLTGNSNQPQHF.

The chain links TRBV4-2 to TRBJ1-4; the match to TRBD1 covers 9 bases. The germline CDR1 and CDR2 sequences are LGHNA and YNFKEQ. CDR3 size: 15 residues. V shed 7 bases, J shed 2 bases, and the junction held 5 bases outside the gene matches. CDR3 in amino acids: CASTRTGATNEKLFF. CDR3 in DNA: TGTGCCAGCACCAGGACAGGGGCGACTAATGAAAAACTGTTTTTT.